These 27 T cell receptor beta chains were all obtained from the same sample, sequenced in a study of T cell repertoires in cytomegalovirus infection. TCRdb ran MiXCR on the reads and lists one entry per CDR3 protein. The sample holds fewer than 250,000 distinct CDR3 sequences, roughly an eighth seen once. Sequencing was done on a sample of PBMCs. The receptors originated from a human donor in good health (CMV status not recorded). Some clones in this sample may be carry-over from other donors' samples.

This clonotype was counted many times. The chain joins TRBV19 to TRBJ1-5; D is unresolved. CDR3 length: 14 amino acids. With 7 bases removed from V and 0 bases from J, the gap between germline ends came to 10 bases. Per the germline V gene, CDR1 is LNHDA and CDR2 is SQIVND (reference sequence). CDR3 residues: CASNMQYSNQPQHF. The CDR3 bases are TGTGCCAGTAACATGCAGTATAGCAATCAGCCCCAGCATTTT.

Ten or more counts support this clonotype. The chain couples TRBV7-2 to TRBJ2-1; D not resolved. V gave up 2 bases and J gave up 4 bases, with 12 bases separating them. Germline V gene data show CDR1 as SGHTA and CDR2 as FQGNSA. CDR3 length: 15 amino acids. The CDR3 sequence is CASSLSAGDYNEQFF. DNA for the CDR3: TGTGCCAGCAGCTTAAGCGCTGGGGATTACAATGAGCAGTTCTTC.

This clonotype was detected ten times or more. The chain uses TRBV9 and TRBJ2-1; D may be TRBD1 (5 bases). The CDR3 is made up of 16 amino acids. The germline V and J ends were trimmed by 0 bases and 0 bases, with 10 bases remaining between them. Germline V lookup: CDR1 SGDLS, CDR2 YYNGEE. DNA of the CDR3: TGTGCCAGCAGCGTAGGCGGCGACAGCTCCTACAATGAGCAGTTCTTC. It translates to CASSVGGDSSYNEQFF.

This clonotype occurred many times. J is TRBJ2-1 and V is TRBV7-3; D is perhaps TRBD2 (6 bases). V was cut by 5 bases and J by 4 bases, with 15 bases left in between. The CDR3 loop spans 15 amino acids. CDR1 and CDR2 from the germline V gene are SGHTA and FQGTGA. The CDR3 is CASSLSGGRYNEQFF. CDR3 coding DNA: TGTGCCAGCAGCCTAAGCGGAGGGAGGTACAATGAGCAGTTCTTC. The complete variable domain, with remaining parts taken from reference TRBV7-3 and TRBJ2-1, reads GAGVSQTPSNKVTEKGKYVELRCDPISGHTALYWYRQSLGQGPEFLIYFQGTGAADDSGLPNDRFFAVRPEGSVSTLKIQRTERGDSAVYLCASSLSGGRYNEQFFGPGTRLTVL.

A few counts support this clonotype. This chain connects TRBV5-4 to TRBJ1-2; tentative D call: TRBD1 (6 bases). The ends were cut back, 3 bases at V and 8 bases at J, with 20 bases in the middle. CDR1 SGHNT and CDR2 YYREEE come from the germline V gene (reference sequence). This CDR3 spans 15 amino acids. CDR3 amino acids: CASSSYRVGEGGYTF. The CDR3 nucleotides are TGTGCCAGCAGCTCATACAGGGTCGGAGAAGGAGGCTACACCTTC.

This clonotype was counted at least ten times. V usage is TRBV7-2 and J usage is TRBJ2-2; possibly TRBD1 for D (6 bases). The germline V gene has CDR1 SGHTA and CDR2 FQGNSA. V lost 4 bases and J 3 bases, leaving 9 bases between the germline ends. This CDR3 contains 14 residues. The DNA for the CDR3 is TGTGCCAGCAGCTCAGGGGTAGACACCGGGGAGCTGTTTTTT. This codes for CASSSGVDTGELFF.

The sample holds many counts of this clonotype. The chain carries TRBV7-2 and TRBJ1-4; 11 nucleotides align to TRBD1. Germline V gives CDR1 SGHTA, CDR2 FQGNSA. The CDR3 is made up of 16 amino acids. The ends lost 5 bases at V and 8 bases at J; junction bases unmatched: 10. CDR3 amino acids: CASSGQGARRGEKLFF. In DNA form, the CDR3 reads TGTGCCAGCAGCGGACAGGGGGCCAGAAGGGGGGAAAAACTGTTTTTT.

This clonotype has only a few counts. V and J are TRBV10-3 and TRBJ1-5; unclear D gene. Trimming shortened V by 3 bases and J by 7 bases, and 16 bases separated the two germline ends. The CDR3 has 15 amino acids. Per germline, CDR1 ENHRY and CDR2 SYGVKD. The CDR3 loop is CAISDHLGDMQPQHF. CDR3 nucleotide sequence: TGTGCCATCAGTGACCACCTTGGGGATATGCAGCCCCAGCATTTT.

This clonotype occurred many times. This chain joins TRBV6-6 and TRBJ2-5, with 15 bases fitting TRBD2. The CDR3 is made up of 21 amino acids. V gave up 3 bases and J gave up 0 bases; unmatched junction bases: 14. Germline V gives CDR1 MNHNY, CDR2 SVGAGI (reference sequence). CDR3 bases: TGTGCCAGCAGTTATCCCCGGACTAGCGGGAGGGCCTCGGTGTACCAAGAGACCCAGTACTTC. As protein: CASSYPRTSGRASVYQETQYF.

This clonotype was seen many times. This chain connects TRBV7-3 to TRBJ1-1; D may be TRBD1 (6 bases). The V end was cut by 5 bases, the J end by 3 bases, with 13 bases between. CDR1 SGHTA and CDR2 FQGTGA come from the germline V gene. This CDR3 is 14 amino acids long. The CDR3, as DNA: TGTGCCAGCAGCCACGGGGGGGGCGACACTGAAGCTTTCTTT. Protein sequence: CASSHGGGDTEAFF.

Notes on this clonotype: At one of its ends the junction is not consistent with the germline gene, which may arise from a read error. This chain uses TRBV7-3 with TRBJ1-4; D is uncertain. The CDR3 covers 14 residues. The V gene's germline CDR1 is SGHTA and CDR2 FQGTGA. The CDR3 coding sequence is TGTGCCGGCAGTCCAGGCCCCTCTGGCGGAAAACTGTTTTTT. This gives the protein CAGSPGPSGGKLFF.

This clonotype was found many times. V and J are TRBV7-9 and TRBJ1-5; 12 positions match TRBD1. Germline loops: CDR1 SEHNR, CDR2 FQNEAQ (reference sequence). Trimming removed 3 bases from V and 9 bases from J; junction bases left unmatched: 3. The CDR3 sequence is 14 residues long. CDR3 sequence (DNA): TGTGCCAGCAGCTTCGGGACAGGGGGCCGGCCCCAGCATTTT. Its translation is CASSFGTGGRPQHF.

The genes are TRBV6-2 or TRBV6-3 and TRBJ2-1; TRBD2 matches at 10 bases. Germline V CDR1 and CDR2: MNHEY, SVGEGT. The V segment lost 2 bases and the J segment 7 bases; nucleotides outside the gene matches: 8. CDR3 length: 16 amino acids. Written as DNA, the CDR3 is TGTGCCAGCAGTTACACCCGAGGACTAGCGGTAAATGAGCAGTTCTTC. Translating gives CASSYTRGLAVNEQFF.

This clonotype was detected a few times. The CDR3 sequence is CASTWVVEQPQHF. CDR3 DNA sequence: TGTGCCAGCACCTGGGTGGTTGAACAGCCCCAGCATTTT. The rearrangement links TRBV6-2 or TRBV6-3 to TRBJ1-5; D is undetermined. The CDR3 consists of 13 residues. Trimming took off 7 bases at V and 7 bases at J, with 14 bases between the two ends. Germline CDR1 is MNHEY and CDR2 is SVGEGT.

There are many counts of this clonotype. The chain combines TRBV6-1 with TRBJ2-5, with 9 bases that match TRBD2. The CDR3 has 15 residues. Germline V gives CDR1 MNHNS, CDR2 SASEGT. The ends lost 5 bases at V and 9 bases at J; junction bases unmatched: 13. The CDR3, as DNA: TGTGCCAGCAGTCGGGGGCGAGCGGGGGGCCCGGCCCAGTACTTC. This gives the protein CASSRGRAGGPAQYF.

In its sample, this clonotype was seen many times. CDR3 DNA: TGTGCCAGCAGCTTCGACAGGGGGCCTTCGGAGCAGTACTTC. Protein: CASSFDRGPSEQYF. This chain joins TRBV7-2 and TRBJ2-7, with 10 bases matching TRBD1. J gave up 7 bases and V 3 bases, and 6 bases lay outside the gene matches. Germline CDR1 SGHTA, CDR2 FQGNSA. This CDR3 region has 14 residues. Full variable domain (remainder filled in from reference TRBV7-2 and TRBJ2-7): GAGVSQSPSNKVTEKGKDVELRCDPISGHTALYWYRQSLGQGLEFLIYFQGNSAPDKSGLPSDRFSAERTGGSVSTLTIQRTQQEDSAVYLCASSFDRGPSEQYFGPGTRLTVT.

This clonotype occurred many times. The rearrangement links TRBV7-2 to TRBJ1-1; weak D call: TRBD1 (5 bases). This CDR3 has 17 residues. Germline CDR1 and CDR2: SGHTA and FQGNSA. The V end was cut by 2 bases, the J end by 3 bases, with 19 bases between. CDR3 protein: CASSLKKGDLTDTEAFF. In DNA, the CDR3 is TGTGCCAGCAGCTTAAAGAAAGGGGACCTAACCGACACTGAAGCTTTCTTT.

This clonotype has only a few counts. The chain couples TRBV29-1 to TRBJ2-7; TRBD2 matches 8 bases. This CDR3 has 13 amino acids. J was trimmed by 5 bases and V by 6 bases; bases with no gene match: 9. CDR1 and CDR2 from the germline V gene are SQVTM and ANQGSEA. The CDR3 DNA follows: TGCAGCGTGGCAAGCGGGAGCGTCAACGAGCAGTACTTC. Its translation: CSVASGSVNEQYF.

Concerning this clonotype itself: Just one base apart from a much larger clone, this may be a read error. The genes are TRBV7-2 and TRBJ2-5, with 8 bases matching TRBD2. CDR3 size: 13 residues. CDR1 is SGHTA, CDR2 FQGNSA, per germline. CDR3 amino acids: CSSSARGGETQYF. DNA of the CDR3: TGTTCCAGCAGCGCCCGGGGGGGAGAGACCCAGTACTTC.

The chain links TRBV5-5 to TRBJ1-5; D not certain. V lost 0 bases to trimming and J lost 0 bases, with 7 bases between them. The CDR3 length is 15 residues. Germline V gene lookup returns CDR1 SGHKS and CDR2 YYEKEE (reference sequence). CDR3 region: CASSLDRLSNQPQHF. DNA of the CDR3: TGTGCCAGCAGCTTGGACCGACTTAGCAATCAGCCCCAGCATTTT.

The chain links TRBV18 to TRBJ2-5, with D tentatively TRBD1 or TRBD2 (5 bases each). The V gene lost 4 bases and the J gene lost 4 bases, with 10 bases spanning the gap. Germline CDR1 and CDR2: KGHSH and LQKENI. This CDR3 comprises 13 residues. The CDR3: CASSLWDRETQYF. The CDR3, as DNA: TGTGCCAGCTCACTCTGGGACCGAGAGACCCAGTACTTC.

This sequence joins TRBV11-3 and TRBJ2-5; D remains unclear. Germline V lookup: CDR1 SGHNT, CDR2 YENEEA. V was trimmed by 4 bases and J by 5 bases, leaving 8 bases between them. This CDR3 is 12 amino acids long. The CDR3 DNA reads TGTGCCAGCAGCTCCGTACAGGAGACCCAGTACTTC. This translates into CASSSVQETQYF.

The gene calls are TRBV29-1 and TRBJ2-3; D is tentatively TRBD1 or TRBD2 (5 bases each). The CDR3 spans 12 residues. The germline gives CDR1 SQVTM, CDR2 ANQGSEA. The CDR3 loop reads CITRGETDTQYF. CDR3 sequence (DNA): TGCATCACTCGAGGGGAAACAGATACGCAGTATTTT.

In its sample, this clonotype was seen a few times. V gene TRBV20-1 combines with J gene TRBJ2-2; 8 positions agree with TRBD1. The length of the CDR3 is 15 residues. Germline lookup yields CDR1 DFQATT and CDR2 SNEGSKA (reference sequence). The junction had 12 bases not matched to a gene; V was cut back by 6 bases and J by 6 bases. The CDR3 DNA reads TGCAGTGCAATGCCAGGGGGCTTTAACCCCGGGGAGCTGTTTTTT. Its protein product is CSAMPGGFNPGELFF.

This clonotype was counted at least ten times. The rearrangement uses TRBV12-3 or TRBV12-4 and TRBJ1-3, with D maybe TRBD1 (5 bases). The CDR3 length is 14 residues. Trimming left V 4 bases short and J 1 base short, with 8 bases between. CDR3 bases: TGTGCCAGCAGTTCCGGGACTTCTGGAAACACCATATATTTT. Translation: CASSSGTSGNTIYF.

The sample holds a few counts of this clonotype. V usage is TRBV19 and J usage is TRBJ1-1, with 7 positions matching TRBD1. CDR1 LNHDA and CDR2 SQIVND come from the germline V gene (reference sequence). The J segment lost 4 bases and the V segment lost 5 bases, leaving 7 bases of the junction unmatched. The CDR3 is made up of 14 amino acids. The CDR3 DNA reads TGTGCCAGTAGTCAAGGGGGCGCGGGCACTGAAGCTTTCTTT. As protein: CASSQGGAGTEAFF.

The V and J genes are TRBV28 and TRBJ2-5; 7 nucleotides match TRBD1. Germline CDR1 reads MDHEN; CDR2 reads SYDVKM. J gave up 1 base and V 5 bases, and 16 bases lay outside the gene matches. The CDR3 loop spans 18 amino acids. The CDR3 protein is CASSPPTLTGNPQETQYF. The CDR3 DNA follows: TGTGCCAGCAGTCCACCCACCCTGACAGGGAACCCCCAAGAGACCCAGTACTTC.